This T cell receptor (beta chain) appears in the sequencing data of a study of lymphopenia after photon versus proton radiotherapy. Study results and limitations: A bigger post-nadir fall in TCR diversity correlated inversely with survival time in deceased patients. Under photons, naive T cells and diversity fell while effector/memory populations rose.

Using immunoSEQ multiplex PCR, the repertoire was profiled, and TCRdb retains in-frame clones only, with some absent. The table records around 26,000 clones, about 92% of them present only once. Remarks on this clone: Its antigen is unknown.

V lost 2 bases, J lost 0 bases, and 5 bases lay in between. The CDR3 is 13 residues long. The V gene's germline CDR1 is SGHTA and CDR2 FQGNSA. The source material was peripheral blood, sampled from a patient treated with photon-based radiotherapy. The receptor was derived from a woman aged 45-65 years with cholangiocarcinoma. This chain links TRBV7-2 with TRBJ2-7; D remains ambiguous. The CDR3 is CASSLNPSYEQYF. CDR3 bases: TGTGCCAGCAGCTTAAACCCCTCCTACGAGCAGTACTTC.